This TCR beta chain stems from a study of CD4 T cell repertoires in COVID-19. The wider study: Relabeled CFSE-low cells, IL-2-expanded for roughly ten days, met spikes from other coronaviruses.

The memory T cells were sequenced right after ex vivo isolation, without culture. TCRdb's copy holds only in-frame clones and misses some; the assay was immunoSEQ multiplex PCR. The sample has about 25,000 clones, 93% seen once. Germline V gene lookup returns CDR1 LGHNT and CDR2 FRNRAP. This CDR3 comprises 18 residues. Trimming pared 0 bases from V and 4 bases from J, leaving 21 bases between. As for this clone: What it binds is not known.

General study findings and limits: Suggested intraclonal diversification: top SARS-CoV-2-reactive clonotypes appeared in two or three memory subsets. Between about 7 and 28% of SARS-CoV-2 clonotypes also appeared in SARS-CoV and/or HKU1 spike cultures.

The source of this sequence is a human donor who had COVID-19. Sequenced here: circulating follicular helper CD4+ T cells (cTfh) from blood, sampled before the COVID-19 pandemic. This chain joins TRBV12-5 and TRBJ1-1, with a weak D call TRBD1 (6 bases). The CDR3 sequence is CASGLVKSQQGSFTEAFF. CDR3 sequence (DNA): TGTGCTAGTGGTTTGGTAAAGTCCCAACAGGGCTCATTCACTGAAGCTTTCTTT.